This T cell receptor (beta chain) was identified during a study of shared clonotypes between healthy human individuals. Study-level information: CD4 naive cells filled three plates per donor, CD4 memory three, CD8 naive two and CD8 memory one.

Comments on this clone: No antigen is known for it.

Naive CD8 cells lacked CD45RO, underwent positive selection for CCR7 and left out terminally differentiated effector memory CD45RA+ cells. Trimming removed 5 bases from V and 4 bases from J; junction bases left unmatched: 4. From germline, CDR1 is MNHEY and CDR2 SVGAGI. The CDR3 runs to 14 residues. Study results and limitations: The represented genetic and exposure-history diversity was limited by the small number of donors.

Sequencing was at deep level. The assay was immunoSEQ multiplex PCR, and TCRdb's table has in-frame clones only and misses some. The table lists around 2,000,000 clones, approximately 94% of them singletons. This receptor was obtained from a man aged 18-30 years in good health. The source material was naive CD8+ T cells sorted from blood. This chain joins TRBV6-5 and TRBJ2-5, with 10 bases aligning to TRBD1. CDR3 nucleotide sequence: TGTGCCAGCAGTACCGGGACAGGGGTAGAGACCCAGTACTTC. It codes for CASSTGTGVETQYF.